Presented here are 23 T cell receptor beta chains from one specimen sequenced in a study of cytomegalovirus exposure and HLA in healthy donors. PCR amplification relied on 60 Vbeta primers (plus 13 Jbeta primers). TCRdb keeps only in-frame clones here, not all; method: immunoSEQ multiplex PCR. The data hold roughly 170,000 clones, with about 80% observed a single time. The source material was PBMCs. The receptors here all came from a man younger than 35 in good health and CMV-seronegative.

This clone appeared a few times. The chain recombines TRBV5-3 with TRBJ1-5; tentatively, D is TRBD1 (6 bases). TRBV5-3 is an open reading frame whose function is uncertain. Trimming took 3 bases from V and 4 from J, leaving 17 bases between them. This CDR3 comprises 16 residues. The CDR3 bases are TGTGCCAGAAGCTACCCTGGGACACCTCTAAATCAGCCCCAGCATTTT. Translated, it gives CARSYPGTPLNQPQHF.

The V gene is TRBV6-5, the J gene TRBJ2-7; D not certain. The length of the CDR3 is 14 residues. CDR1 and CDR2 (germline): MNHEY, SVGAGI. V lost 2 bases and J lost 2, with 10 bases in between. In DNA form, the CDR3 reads TGTGCCAGCAGTTACGACATCTTTCCCTACGAGCAGTACTTC. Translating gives CASSYDIFPYEQYF.

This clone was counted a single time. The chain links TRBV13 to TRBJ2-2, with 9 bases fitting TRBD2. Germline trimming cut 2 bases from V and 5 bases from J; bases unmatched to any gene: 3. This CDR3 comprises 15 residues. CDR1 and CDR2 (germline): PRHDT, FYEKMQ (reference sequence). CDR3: CASSLLAGGTGELFF. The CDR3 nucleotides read TGTGCCAGCAGCTTACTGGCGGGAGGGACCGGGGAGCTGTTTTTT.

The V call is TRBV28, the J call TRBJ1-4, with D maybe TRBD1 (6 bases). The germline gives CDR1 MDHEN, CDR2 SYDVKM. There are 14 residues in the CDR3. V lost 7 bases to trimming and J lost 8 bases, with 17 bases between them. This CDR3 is CASKETGHGEKLFF. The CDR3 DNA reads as TGTGCCAGCAAAGAAACAGGGCACGGAGAAAAACTGTTTTTT.

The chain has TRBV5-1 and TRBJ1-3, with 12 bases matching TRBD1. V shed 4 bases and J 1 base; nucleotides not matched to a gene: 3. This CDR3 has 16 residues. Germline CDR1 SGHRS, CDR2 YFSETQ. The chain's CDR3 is CASSPGQGASGNTIYF. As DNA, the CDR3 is TGCGCCAGCAGCCCGGGACAGGGGGCGTCTGGAAACACCATATATTTT.

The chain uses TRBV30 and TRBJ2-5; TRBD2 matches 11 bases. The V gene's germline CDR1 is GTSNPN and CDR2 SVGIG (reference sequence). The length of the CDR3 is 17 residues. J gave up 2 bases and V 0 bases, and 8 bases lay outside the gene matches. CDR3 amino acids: CAWSVGTLAGGQETQYF. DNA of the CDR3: TGTGCCTGGAGTGTAGGTACCCTAGCGGGAGGTCAAGAGACCCAGTACTTC.

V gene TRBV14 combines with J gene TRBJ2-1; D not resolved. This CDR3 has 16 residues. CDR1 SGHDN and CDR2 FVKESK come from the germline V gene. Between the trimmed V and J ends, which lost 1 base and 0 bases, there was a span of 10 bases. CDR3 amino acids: CASSQVPPGSYNEQFF. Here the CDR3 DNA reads TGTGCCAGCAGCCAAGTCCCGCCGGGCTCCTACAATGAGCAGTTCTTC.

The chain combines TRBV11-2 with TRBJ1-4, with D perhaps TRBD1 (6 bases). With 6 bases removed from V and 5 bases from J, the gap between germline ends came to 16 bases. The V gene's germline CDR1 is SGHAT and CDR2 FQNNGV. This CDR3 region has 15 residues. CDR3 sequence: CASSSTDSQNEKLFF. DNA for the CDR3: TGTGCCAGCAGTTCCACGGACAGCCAGAATGAAAAACTGTTTTTT. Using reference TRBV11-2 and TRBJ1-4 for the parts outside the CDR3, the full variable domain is EAGVAQSPRYKIIEKRQSVAFWCNPISGHATLYWYQQILGQGPKLLIQFQNNGVVDDSQLPKDRFSAERLKGVDSTLKIQPAKLEDSAVYLCASSSTDSQNEKLFFGSGTQLSVL.

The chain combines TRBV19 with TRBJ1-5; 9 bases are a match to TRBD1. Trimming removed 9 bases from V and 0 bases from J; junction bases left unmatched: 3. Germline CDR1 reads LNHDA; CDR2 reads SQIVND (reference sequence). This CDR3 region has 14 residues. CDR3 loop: CASQDRGSNQPQHF. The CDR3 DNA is TGTGCCAGCCAGGACAGGGGTAGCAATCAGCCCCAGCATTTT.

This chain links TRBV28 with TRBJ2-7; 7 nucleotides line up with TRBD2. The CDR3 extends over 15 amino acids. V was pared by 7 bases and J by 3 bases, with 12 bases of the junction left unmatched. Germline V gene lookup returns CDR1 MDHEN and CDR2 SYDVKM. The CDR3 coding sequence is TGTGCCAGCACCTCCATGTGGACTAGGTACTACGAGCAGTACTTC. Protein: CASTSMWTRYYEQYF.

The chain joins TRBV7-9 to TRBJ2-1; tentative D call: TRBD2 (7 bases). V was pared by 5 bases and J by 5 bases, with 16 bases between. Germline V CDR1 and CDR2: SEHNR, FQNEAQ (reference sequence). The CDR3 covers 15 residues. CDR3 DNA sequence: TGTGCCAGCAGCCCCCAAGGGGGGGAGGACAATGAGCAGTTCTTC. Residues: CASSPQGGEDNEQFF.

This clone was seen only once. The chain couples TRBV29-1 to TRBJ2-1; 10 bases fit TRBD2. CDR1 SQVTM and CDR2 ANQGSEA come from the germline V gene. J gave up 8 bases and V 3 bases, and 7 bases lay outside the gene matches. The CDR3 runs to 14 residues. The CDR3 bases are TGCAGCGTTGAGATGCTAGCGGGAGTTTATGAGCAGTTCTTC. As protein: CSVEMLAGVYEQFF.

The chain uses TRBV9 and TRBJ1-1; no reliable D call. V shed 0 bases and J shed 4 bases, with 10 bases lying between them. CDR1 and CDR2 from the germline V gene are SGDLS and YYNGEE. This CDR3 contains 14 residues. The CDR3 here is CASSVAGGSTEAFF. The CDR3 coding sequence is TGTGCCAGCAGCGTAGCCGGTGGGAGCACTGAAGCTTTCTTT.

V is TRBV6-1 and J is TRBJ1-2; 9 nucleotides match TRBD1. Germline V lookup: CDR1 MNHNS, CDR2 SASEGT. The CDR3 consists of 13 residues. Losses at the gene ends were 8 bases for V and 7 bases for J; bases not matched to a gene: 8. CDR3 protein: CASDGQGSSGYTF. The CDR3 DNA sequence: TGTGCCAGCGATGGACAGGGGTCATCTGGCTACACCTTC.

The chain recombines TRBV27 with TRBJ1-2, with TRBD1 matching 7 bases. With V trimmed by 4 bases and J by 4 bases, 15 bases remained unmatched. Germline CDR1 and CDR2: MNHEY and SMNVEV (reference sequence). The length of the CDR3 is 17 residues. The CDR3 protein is CASSSMGADRPAYGYTF. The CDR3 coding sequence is TGTGCCAGCAGTTCGATGGGGGCGGACAGGCCCGCCTATGGCTACACCTTC.

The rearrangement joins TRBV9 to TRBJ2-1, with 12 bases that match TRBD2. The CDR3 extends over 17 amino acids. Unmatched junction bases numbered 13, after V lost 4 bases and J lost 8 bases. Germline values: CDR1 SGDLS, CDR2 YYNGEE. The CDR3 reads CASSLTSGRRLGDEQFF. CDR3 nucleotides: TGTGCCAGCAGCCTGACTAGCGGGAGACGGTTAGGCGATGAGCAGTTCTTC.

The CDR3 DNA reads as TGTGCCAGCAGCCCCGGGTCTGATCGGGGCCAAGAGACCCAGTACTTC. Translated, it gives CASSPGSDRGQETQYF. This sequence joins TRBV7-6 and TRBJ2-5; tentatively, D is TRBD2 (5 bases). CDR3 length: 16 amino acids. Trimming removed 5 bases at V and 1 base at J, with 17 bases between. Germline V gene lookup returns CDR1 SGHVS and CDR2 FNYEAQ.

The CDR3 DNA reads TGTGCCAGCAGTTTTAGTGGGGCCAACGTCCTGACTTTC. Its translation is CASSFSGANVLTF. This sequence joins TRBV28 and TRBJ2-6; D not certain. Trimming shortened V by 3 bases and J by 3 bases, and 3 bases separated the two germline ends. The CDR3 spans 13 residues. The germline V gene has CDR1 MDHEN and CDR2 SYDVKM. The full variable domain, completed using reference TRBV28 and TRBJ2-6, is DVKVTQSSRYLVKRTGEKVFLECVQDMDHENMFWYRQDPGLGLRLIYFSYDVKMKEKGDIPEGYSVSREKKERFSLILESASTNQTSMYLCASSFSGANVLTFGAGSRLTVL.

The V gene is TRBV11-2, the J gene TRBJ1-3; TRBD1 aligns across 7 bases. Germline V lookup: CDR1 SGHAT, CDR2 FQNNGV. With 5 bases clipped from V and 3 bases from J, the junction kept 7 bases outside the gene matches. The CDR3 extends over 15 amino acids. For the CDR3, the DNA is TGTGCCAGCAGCCCCAGGGGGGTAGGTGGAAACACCATATATTTT. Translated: CASSPRGVGGNTIYF.

The DNA of the CDR3 is TGTGCCAGCAGCTTGGGACAGCCCTCTGGAAACACCATATATTTT. Translating it yields CASSLGQPSGNTIYF. The gene calls are TRBV5-7 and TRBJ1-3, with D possibly matching TRBD1 (5 bases). TRBV5-7 is reported as an ORF; its role is uncertain. Deletions cut 0 bases from V and 0 bases from J, with 7 bases between. The CDR3 length is 15 residues.

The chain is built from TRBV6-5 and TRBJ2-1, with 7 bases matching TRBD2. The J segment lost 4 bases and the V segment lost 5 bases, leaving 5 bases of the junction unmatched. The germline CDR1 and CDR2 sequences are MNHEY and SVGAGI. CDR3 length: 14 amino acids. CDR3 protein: CASSPGTIYNEQFF. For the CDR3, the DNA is TGTGCCAGCAGTCCCGGGACTATTTACAATGAGCAGTTCTTC.

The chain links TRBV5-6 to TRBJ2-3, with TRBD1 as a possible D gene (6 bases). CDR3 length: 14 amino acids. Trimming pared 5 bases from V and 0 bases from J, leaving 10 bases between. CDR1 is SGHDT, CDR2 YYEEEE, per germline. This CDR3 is CASRQGPSTDTQYF. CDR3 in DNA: TGTGCCAGCAGACAGGGTCCAAGCACAGATACGCAGTATTTT.

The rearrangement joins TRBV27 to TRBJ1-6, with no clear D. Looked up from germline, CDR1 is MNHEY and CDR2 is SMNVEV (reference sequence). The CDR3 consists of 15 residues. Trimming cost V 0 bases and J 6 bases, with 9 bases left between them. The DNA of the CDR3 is TGTGCCAGCAGTTTATCACAGAATTTTAATTCACCCCTCCACTTT. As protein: CASSLSQNFNSPLHF.